These 10 T cell receptor beta chains originate from one sample sequenced in a study of response to subunit inactivated influenza vaccine. MiXCR, run by TCRdb on the RT-PCR reads, gives a single entry per CDR3 protein. The sample comprises some 640,000 distinct CDR3 sequences, about 15% of which are singletons, and around 7% rests with the top ten. The sample was PBMCs from blood, taken around 14 days before vaccination. The source of these receptors is a man aged 50-60 years who received an inactivated influenza vaccine.

This clonotype turned up a few times. This rearrangement joins TRBV5-1 to TRBJ2-5; the D call may be TRBD1 or TRBD2 (5 bases each). Germline CDR1 SGHRS, CDR2 YFSETQ. This CDR3 comprises 15 residues. The germline V and J ends were trimmed by 3 bases and 5 bases, with 17 bases remaining between them. The CDR3 loop is CASSYEGTSRETQYF. In nucleotides, the CDR3 is TGCGCCAGCAGCTACGAAGGGACCTCGAGGGAGACCCAGTACTTC.

The rearrangement joins TRBV20-1 to TRBJ2-5; 9 nucleotides agree with TRBD1. J gave up 0 bases and V 3 bases, and 5 bases lay outside the gene matches. Germline V gene sequence: CDR1 DFQATT, CDR2 SNEGSKA (reference sequence). CDR3 size: 15 residues. The DNA for the CDR3 is TGCAGTGCTAGTGGGACAGGGTACTACCAAGAGACCCAGTACTTC. It is translated as CSASGTGYYQETQYF.

J is TRBJ2-2 and V is TRBV28; a weak D match, TRBD1 (6 bases). This CDR3 is 15 amino acids long. Germline lookup yields CDR1 MDHEN and CDR2 SYDVKM. The V end lost 2 bases, the J end lost 5 bases, and 12 bases lay between the germline ends. The CDR3: CASSLNRGKTGELFF. The CDR3 DNA follows: TGTGCCAGCAGTTTAAATAGGGGGAAGACCGGGGAGCTGTTTTTT.

The chain carries TRBV29-1 and TRBJ2-1, with 11 bases aligning to TRBD2. There are 14 residues in the CDR3. Trimming cost V 6 bases and J 6 bases; bases outside gene matches: 7. In germline, CDR1 is SQVTM, CDR2 ANQGSEA. The CDR3 DNA reads TGCAGCGTGGTAGCGGGAGGGCCTTTCAATGAGCAGTTCTTC. This sequence encodes CSVVAGGPFNEQFF.

This clonotype was seen a few times. The chain is built from TRBV25-1 and TRBJ1-3; D not certain. The V gene's germline CDR1 is MGHDK and CDR2 SYGVNS. V gave up 10 bases and J gave up 0 bases, with 10 bases separating them. This CDR3 has 13 amino acids. CDR3 in amino acids: CATSATSGNTIYF. CDR3 in DNA: TGTGCCACCTCAGCAACCTCTGGAAACACCATATATTTT.

This clonotype has a count of ten or more. V gene TRBV12-3 or TRBV12-4 combines with J gene TRBJ2-7, with D perhaps matching TRBD2 (5 bases). This CDR3 spans 14 amino acids. V was pared by 2 bases and J by 3 bases, with 11 bases between. CDR3 protein: CASSLFEGNYEQYF. In DNA form, the CDR3 reads TGTGCCAGCAGTTTATTTGAGGGTAACTACGAGCAGTACTTC.

This clonotype was seen only a few times. The rearrangement uses TRBV4-3 and TRBJ1-6; D gene ambiguous. Germline V gene lookup returns CDR1 LGHNA and CDR2 YSLEER. The CDR3 contains 16 residues. V was pared by 3 bases and J by 10 bases, with 19 bases between. Written as DNA, the CDR3 is TGCGCCAGCAGCCAGGAACGACTGCCCCTTCTGTCACCCCTCCACTTT. Translating it yields CASSQERLPLLSPLHF.

This clonotype showed up just a few times. The chain is built from TRBV28 and TRBJ2-5; 10 bases are shared with TRBD2. The J segment lost 7 bases and the V segment lost 4 bases, leaving 9 bases of the junction unmatched. Germline CDR1 and CDR2: MDHEN and SYDVKM. The CDR3 length is 15 residues. The CDR3 loop is CASSYPGTSVVTQYF. The CDR3 DNA reads as TGTGCCAGCAGTTACCCCGGGACTAGCGTCGTGACCCAGTACTTC.

J is TRBJ2-7 and V is TRBV9; the D call may be TRBD1 or TRBD2 (5 bases each). This CDR3 is 14 amino acids long. Germline CDR1 SGDLS, CDR2 YYNGEE. Trimming pared 0 bases from V and 3 bases from J, leaving 10 bases between. The CDR3 DNA reads TGTGCCAGCAGCGTAGGAGGGGTAGGCTACGAGCAGTACTTC. It codes for CASSVGGVGYEQYF.

V is TRBV7-9 and J is TRBJ1-1, with 10 positions matching TRBD1. J lost 10 bases, V lost 5 bases, and 13 bases had no gene match. CDR3 length: 15 amino acids. CDR1 and CDR2 from the germline V gene are SEHNR and FQNEAQ (reference sequence). CDR3 sequence reads: CASSSPGTGAVGAFF. CDR3 bases: TGTGCCAGCAGCAGTCCCGGGACAGGGGCCGTGGGAGCTTTCTTT.